The rows below give T cell receptor beta chains drawn from one sample of a study of blood T cells in healthy people across ages. TCRdb redid the calling of the 5' RACE reads with MiXCR, one entry per CDR3 protein. The repertoire holds about 1.1 million distinct CDR3 sequences, 35% to 40% seen once, with around 13% in the top ten. Sequenced material: blood. The receptors stem from a man between 18 and 35 years old in good health. Both conserved end residues are part of each CDR3. The order of the fields is clone size, J gene, D gene, V gene, CDR3 DNA, CDR3 protein. The D gene is left open where the match is weak. The size entry is marked missing in some rows and otherwise reads once, few, many or a size class.

>-|TRBJ1-4|TRBD1|TRBV24-1
TGTGCCACCAGTGATTCGGCAGGGGGGAATGAAAAACTGTTTTTT
CATSDSAGGNEKLFF
>-|TRBJ2-1|TRBD2|TRBV20-1
TGCAGTGCTTCTAGGGGTTCACTAGCGGGGGTTTCCTACAATGAGCAGTTCTTC
CSASRGSLAGVSYNEQFF
>-|TRBJ2-2|TRBD2|TRBV11-2
TGTGCCAGCAGCTTAGTTGGCCAGCGGGGAAACACCGGGGAGCTGTTTTTT
CASSLVGQRGNTGELFF
>-|TRBJ1-1|-|TRBV4-3
TGCGCCAGCAGCCACCGGGGGGGGGTAACTGAAGCTTTCTTT
CASSHRGGVTEAFF
>-|TRBJ1-6|-|TRBV3-1
TGTGCCAGCAGCCAAGACGATTTACCCCTCCACTTT
CASSQDDLPLHF
>-|TRBJ1-5|-|TRBV6-1
TGTGCCAGCAGAGAAGAGGCAGCGCGCAATCAGCCCCAGCATTTT
CASREEAARNQPQHF
>-|TRBJ1-5|-|TRBV12-3/TRBV12-4
TGTGCCAGCAGTTTAGAGGACAGACATTATAGCAATCAGTCCCAGCATTTT
CASSLEDRHYSNQSQHF
>few|TRBJ1-2|TRBD1|TRBV6-6
TGTGCCAGCAGCCCCGACACAGGGGCTAGCTATGGCTACACCTTC
CASSPDTGASYGYTF
>few|TRBJ2-5|TRBD2|TRBV11-2
TGTGCCAGCAGCTTATTGGCTAGCGGGGGACACAATGAGCAGTACTTC
CASSLLASGGHNEQYF
>few|TRBJ1-5|TRBD1|TRBV18
TGTGCCAGCTCGGAGACAGGGGAGGTCCAGCATTTT
CASSETGEVQHF
>-|TRBJ2-2|-|TRBV4-2
TGTGCCAGCAGCCCGGACCTCTTTACAGGAGTGGCCGGGGAGCTGTTTTTT
CASSPDLFTGVAGELFF
>-|TRBJ2-3|TRBD2|TRBV20-1
TGCAGTGTTGTAGTGGCGGGAGTTCCAGATACGCAGTATTTT
CSVVVAGVPDTQYF
>-|TRBJ2-7|TRBD1|TRBV20-1
TGCAGTGCTATTACTCCGGGACAGACCACCTACGAGCAGTACTTC
CSAITPGQTTYEQYF
>-|TRBJ1-2|-|TRBV7-2
TGTGCCAGCAGCTTAGTACACCCCGGGAACTATGGCTACACCTTC
CASSLVHPGNYGYTF
>many|TRBJ1-2|-|TRBV6-5
TGTGCCAGCAGTTCTCGCCAGGGTGCACGTGGGAGTACCTTCTATGGCTACACCTTC
CASSSRQGARGSTFYGYTF
>-|TRBJ2-2|-|TRBV6-2/TRBV6-3
TGTGCCAGTTCTCGGGACCCTACCTCAGGGGAGCTGTTTTTT
CASSRDPTSGELFF
>-|TRBJ2-1|TRBD2|TRBV5-1
TGCGCCAGCGGCCTGGGACTAGCCGCCGATGAGCAGTTCTTC
CASGLGLAADEQFF
>-|TRBJ2-2|TRBD2|TRBV2
TGTGCCAGCAGGCCTAGCGGGGGCCCGGGCACCGGGGAGCTGTTTTTT
CASRPSGGPGTGELFF
>-|TRBJ1-1|-|TRBV7-9
TGTGCCGGCAGCTCTAATTCGGGGTATGGTGGCACTGAAGCTTTCTTT
CAGSSNSGYGGTEAFF
>few|TRBJ2-1|TRBD2|TRBV5-1
TGCGCCACCACCCCGTCTAGCGGGGGGTTGGGTGAGCAGTTCTTC
CATTPSSGGLGEQFF
>once|TRBJ2-7|TRBD2|TRBV27
TGTGCCAGCAGTCTCCTCCAGCGGGGGGGCCTGAATGAGCAGTACTTC
CASSLLQRGGLNEQYF
>few|TRBJ1-4|-|TRBV6-5
TGTGCCAGCAGCCGACACCTCTCTCGTGAAAAACTGTTTTTT
CASSRHLSREKLFF
>once|TRBJ1-2|TRBD1|TRBV3-1
TGTGCCAGCAGCCCTTCCCGCGGGACAGGCTATGGCTACACCTTC
CASSPSRGTGYGYTF